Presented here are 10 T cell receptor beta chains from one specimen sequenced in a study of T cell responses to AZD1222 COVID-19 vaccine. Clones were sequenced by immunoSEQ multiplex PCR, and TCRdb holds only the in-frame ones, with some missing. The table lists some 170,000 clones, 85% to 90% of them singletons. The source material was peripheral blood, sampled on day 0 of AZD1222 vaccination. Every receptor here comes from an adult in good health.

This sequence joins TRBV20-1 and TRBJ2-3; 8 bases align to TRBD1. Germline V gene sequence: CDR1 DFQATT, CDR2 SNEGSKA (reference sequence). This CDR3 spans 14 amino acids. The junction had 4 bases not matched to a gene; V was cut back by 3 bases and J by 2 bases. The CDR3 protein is CSASGQGNTDTQYF. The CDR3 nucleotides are TGCAGTGCTAGTGGACAGGGTAACACAGATACGCAGTATTTT.

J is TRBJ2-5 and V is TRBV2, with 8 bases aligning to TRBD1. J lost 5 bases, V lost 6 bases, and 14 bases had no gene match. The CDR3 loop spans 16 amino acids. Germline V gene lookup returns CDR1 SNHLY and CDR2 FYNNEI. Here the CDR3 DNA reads TGTGCCAGCAGGAAGGACAGGGACTTTCTAGGGGAGACCCAGTACTTC. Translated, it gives CASRKDRDFLGETQYF. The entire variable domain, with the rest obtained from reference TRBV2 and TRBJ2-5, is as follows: EPEVTQTPSHQVTQMGQEVILRCVPISNHLYFYWYRQILGQKVEFLVSFYNNEISEKSEIFDDQFSVERPDGSNFTLKIRSTKLEDSAMYFCASRKDRDFLGETQYFGPGTRLLVL.

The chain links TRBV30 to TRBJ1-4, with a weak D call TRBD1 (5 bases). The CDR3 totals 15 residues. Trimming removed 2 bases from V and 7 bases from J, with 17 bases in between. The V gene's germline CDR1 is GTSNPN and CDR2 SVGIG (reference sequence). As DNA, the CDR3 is TGTGCCTGGAGTACCCCGGCCAGGGTGGGTGAAAAACTGTTTTTT. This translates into CAWSTPARVGEKLFF.

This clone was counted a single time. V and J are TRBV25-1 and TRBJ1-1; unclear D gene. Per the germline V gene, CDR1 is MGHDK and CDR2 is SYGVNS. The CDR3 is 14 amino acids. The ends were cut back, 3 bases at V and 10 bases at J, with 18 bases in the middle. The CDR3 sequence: CASSDLSAPSGAFF. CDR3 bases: TGTGCCAGCAGTGACCTTTCAGCCCCATCCGGAGCTTTCTTT.

CDR3 sequence: CASSFGYRKGGYTF. Here the CDR3 DNA reads TGTGCCAGCAGCTTCGGTTATAGGAAAGGAGGCTACACCTTC. V is TRBV13 and J is TRBJ1-2; D is uncertain. Looked up from germline, CDR1 is PRHDT and CDR2 is FYEKMQ (reference sequence). This CDR3 has 14 residues. The germline V and J ends were trimmed by 3 bases and 8 bases, with 16 bases remaining between them.

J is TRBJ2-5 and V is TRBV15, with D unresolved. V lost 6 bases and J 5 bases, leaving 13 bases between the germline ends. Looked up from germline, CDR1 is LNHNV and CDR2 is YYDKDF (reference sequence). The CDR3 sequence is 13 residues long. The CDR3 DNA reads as TGTGCCACCAGTTTCGAGGTCTTGGAGACCCAGTACTTC. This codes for CATSFEVLETQYF.

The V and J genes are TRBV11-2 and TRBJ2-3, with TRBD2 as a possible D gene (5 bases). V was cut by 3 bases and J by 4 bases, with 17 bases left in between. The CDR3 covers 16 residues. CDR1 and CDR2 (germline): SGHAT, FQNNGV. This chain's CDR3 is CASSFLQPRAADTQYF. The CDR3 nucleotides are TGTGCCAGCAGCTTCCTGCAGCCGAGGGCTGCAGATACGCAGTATTTT.

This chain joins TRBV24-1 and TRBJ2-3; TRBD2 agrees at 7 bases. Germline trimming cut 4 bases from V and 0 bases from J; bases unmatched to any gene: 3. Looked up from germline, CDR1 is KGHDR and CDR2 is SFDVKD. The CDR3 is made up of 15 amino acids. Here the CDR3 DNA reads TGTGCCACCAGTGAAGTAGCGGGCAGCACAGATACGCAGTATTTT. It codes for CATSEVAGSTDTQYF.

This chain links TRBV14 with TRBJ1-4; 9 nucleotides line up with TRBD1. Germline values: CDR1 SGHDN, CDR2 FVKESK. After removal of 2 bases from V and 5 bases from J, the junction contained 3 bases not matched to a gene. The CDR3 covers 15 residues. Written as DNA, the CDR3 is TGTGCCAGCAGCCAACGAGGACAGGGGAATGAAAAACTGTTTTTT. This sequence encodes CASSQRGQGNEKLFF.

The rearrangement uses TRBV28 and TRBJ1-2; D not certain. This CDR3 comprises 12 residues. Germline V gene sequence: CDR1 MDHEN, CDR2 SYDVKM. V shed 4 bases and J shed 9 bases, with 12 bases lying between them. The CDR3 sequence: CASSSPSSRYTF. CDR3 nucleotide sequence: TGTGCCAGCAGTTCCCCTTCCTCACGCTACACCTTC.